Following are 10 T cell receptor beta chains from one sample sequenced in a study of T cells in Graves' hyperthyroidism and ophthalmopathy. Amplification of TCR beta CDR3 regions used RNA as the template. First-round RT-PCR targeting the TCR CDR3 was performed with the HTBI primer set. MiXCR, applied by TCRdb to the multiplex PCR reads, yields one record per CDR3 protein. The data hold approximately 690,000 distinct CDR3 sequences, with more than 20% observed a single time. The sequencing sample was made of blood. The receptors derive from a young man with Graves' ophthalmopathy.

CDR3 sequence reads: CSAAIGGLNTGELFF. CDR3 DNA: TGCAGTGCCGCTATAGGAGGGCTGAACACCGGGGAGCTGTTTTTT. The V and J genes are TRBV20-1 and TRBJ2-2; tentatively, D is TRBD2 (6 bases). CDR3 size: 15 residues. Germline V CDR1 and CDR2: DFQATT, SNEGSKA (reference sequence). V was cut by 6 bases and J by 1 base, with 15 bases left in between.

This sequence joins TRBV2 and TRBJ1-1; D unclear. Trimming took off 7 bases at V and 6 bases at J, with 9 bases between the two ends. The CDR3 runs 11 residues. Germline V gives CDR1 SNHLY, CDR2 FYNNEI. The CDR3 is CASTLFSEAFF. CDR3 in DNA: TGTGCCAGCACCCTCTTTTCTGAAGCTTTCTTT.

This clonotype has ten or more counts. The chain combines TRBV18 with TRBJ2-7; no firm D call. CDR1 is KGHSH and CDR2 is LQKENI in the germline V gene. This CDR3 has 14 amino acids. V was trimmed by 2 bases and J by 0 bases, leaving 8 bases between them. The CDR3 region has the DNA TGTGCCAGCTCACCAACCACCCGCTCCTACGAGCAGTACTTC. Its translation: CASSPTTRSYEQYF.

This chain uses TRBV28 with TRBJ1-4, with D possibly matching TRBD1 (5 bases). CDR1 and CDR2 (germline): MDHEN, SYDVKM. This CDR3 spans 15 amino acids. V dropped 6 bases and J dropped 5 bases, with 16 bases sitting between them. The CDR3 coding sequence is TGTGCCAGCAGAGAAGCCGGGACGGCGAATGAAAAACTGTTTTTT. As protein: CASREAGTANEKLFF.

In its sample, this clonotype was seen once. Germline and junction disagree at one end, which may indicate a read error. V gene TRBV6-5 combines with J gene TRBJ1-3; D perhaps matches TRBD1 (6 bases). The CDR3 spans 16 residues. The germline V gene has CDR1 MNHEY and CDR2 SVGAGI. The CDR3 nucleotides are TGTGCCAGCAATTACCGCAGGGGCGACTCTGGAAACACCATATATTTT. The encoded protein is CASNYRRGDSGNTIYF.

CDR3 in amino acids: CSVSGLESYNEQFF. CDR3 nucleotides: TGCAGCGTTTCCGGACTCGAGTCCTACAATGAGCAGTTCTTC. The chain carries TRBV29-1 and TRBJ2-1; possibly TRBD2 for D (5 bases). V was cut by 5 bases and J by 1 base, with 12 bases left in between. The germline V gene has CDR1 SQVTM and CDR2 ANQGSEA. CDR3 length: 14 amino acids.

CDR3 protein: CASSEQLSAYEQYF. As DNA, the CDR3 is TGTGCCAGCAGTGAACAGCTATCGGCCTACGAGCAGTACTTC. The chain joins TRBV2 to TRBJ2-7; D gene ambiguous. The CDR3 spans 14 residues. Per the germline V gene, CDR1 is SNHLY and CDR2 is FYNNEI. The V end lost 2 bases, the J end lost 2 bases, and 10 bases lay between the germline ends.

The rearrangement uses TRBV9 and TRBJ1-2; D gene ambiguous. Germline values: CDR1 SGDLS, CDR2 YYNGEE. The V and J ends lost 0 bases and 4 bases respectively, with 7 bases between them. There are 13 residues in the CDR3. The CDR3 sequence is CASSVEVGYGYTF. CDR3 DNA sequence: TGTGCCAGCAGCGTAGAAGTCGGCTATGGCTACACCTTC.

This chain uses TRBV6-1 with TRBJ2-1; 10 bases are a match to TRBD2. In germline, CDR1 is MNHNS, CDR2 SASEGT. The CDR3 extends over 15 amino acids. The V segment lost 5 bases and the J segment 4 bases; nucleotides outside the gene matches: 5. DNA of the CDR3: TGTGCCAGCAGTCAACTAGCGGGGCCTTACAATGAGCAGTTCTTC. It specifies CASSQLAGPYNEQFF.

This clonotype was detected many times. The CDR3 region is CASSPGQIHNYGYTF. The CDR3 DNA is TGTGCCAGCTCACCTGGACAGATCCATAACTATGGCTACACCTTC. This sequence joins TRBV18 and TRBJ1-2; weak D call: TRBD1 (6 bases). Trimming cost V 3 bases and J 1 base, with 12 bases left between them. The germline gives CDR1 KGHSH, CDR2 LQKENI. The CDR3 spans 15 residues. The full variable domain, its missing parts supplied by reference TRBV18 and TRBJ1-2, is NAGVMQNPRHLVRRRGQEARLRCSPMKGHSHVYWYRQLPEEGLKFMVYLQKENIIDESGMPKERFSAEFPKEGPSILRIQQVVRGDSAAYFCASSPGQIHNYGYTFGSGTRLTVV.